This passage covers 10 T cell receptor beta chains from one sample sequenced in a study of cytomegalovirus exposure and HLA in healthy donors. A multiplex PCR was run with 60 Vbeta primers and 13 Jbeta primers. Here immunoSEQ multiplex PCR was the method, and the copy in TCRdb shows in-frame clones only, minus some. The sample consists of about 110,000 clones, 70% to 80% of them appearing once. The sequenced sample consisted of PBMCs. The receptor source for this set is a man aged 55 to 70 in good health and CMV-seronegative.

This rearrangement joins TRBV13 to TRBJ2-3; D is ambiguous. V shed 2 bases and J shed 1 base, with 4 bases lying between them. The CDR3 has 13 residues. The germline gives CDR1 PRHDT, CDR2 FYEKMQ (reference sequence). The CDR3 spells CASSLPGTDTQYF. As DNA, the CDR3 is TGTGCCAGCAGCTTACCGGGCACAGATACGCAGTATTTT.

The genes are TRBV10-3 and TRBJ2-1, with D maybe TRBD2 (5 bases). The CDR3 spans 16 residues. V was shortened by 0 bases and J by 4 bases, with 13 bases between the two germline ends. CDR1 and CDR2 from the germline V gene are ENHRY and SYGVKD. CDR3 loop: CAISESSDFGYNEQFF. The DNA for the CDR3 is TGTGCCATCAGTGAGTCTTCGGACTTTGGTTACAATGAGCAGTTCTTC.

The rearrangement joins TRBV30 to TRBJ1-5; weak D call: TRBD1 (6 bases). The CDR3 length is 14 residues. V lost 3 bases and J 4 bases, leaving 13 bases between the germline ends. CDR1 is GTSNPN and CDR2 is SVGIG in the germline V gene (reference sequence). The DNA of the CDR3 is TGTGCCTGGAGACTCGGGGGGCCAAATCAGCCCCAGCATTTT. This codes for CAWRLGGPNQPQHF.

The chain combines TRBV10-3 with TRBJ1-2; TRBD1 is a possible D gene (6 bases). The CDR3 covers 12 residues. Trimming cost V 2 bases and J 11 bases, with 12 bases left between them. CDR1 is ENHRY and CDR2 is SYGVKD in the germline V gene. The DNA of the CDR3 is TGTGCCATCAGTGAGCAGTACAGGGCTTACACCTTC. This sequence encodes CAISEQYRAYTF.

The chain carries TRBV5-4 and TRBJ2-1; 7 nucleotides line up with TRBD1. The CDR3 runs to 16 residues. The germline V gene encodes CDR1 SGHNT and CDR2 YYREEE (reference sequence). V dropped 4 bases and J dropped 3; count of bases not matched to a gene: 10. The CDR3 is CASSRKEGAYYNEQFF. As DNA, the CDR3 is TGTGCCAGCAGCCGAAAAGAGGGGGCCTACTACAATGAGCAGTTCTTC.

This clone turned up a few times. This sequence joins TRBV5-1 and TRBJ2-6; the D is unclear. The CDR3 has 16 amino acids. In germline, CDR1 is SGHRS, CDR2 YFSETQ. V was trimmed by 2 bases and J by 0 bases, leaving 9 bases between them. This chain's CDR3 is CASSFPSSSGANVLTF. The CDR3 DNA is TGCGCCAGCAGCTTCCCGTCGAGCTCTGGGGCCAACGTCCTGACTTTC. Full variable domain (remainder filled in from reference TRBV5-1 and TRBJ2-6): KAGVTQTPRYLIKTRGQQVTLSCSPISGHRSVSWYQQTPGQGLQFLFEYFSETQRNKGNFPGRFSGRQFSNSRSEMNVSTLELGDSALYLCASSFPSSSGANVLTFGAGSRLTVL.

In its sample, this clone was seen a few times. The chain has TRBV29-1 and TRBJ1-1; 9 bases are a match to TRBD1. The CDR3 spans 15 residues. V trimming: 3 bases; J trimming: 0 bases; junction bases outside the gene matches: 5. Germline CDR1 and CDR2: SQVTM and ANQGSEA. The CDR3 nucleotides are TGCAGCGTTGATGGCGACAGGGGGATGAACACTGAAGCTTTCTTT. Translation gives CSVDGDRGMNTEAFF.

The chain is built from TRBV4-1 and TRBJ1-1; D is unresolved. V lost 6 bases to trimming and J lost 6 bases, with 17 bases between them. The germline V gene encodes CDR1 MGHRA and CDR2 YSYEKL. This CDR3 has 14 amino acids. The DNA for the CDR3 is TGCGCCAGCAGTCAACTCGAGGGTGGCCCTGAAGCTTTCTTT. It yields the protein CASSQLEGGPEAFF.

The chain combines TRBV4-1 with TRBJ2-3, with 9 bases lining up with TRBD1. V was clipped by 4 bases and J by 1 base; unmatched bases: 6. The germline CDR1 and CDR2 sequences are MGHRA and YSYEKL. The CDR3 is 16 amino acids. CDR3 in DNA: TGCGCCAGCAGCCCGGGACAGGGCGGCGGCACAGATACGCAGTATTTT. The encoded protein is CASSPGQGGGTDTQYF.

This rearrangement joins TRBV7-2 to TRBJ2-5; TRBD2 is a possible D gene (5 bases). This CDR3 is built from 14 residues. Looked up from germline, CDR1 is SGHTA and CDR2 is FQGNSA. V gave up 1 base and J gave up 7 bases, with 13 bases separating them. CDR3 coding DNA: TGTGCCAGCAGCTTAGAAGGAGGACTGACGACCCAGTACTTC. This gives the protein CASSLEGGLTTQYF.